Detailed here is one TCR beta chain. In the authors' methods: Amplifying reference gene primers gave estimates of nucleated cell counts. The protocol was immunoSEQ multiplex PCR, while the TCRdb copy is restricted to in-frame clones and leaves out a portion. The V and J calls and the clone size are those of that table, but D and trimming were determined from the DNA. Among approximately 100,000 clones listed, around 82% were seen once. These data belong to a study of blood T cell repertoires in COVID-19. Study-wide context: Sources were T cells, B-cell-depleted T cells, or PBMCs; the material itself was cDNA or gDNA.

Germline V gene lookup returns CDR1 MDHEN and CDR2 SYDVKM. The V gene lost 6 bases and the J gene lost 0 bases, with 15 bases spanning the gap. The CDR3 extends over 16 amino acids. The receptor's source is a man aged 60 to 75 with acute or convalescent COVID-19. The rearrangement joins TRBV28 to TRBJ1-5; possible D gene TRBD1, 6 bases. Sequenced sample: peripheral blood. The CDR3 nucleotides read TGTGCCAGCAGGGTTACAGGGTTCGATAGCAATCAGCCCCAGCATTTT. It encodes CASRVTGFDSNQPQHF. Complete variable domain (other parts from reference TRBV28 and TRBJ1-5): DVKVTQSSRYLVKRTGEKVFLECVQDMDHENMFWYRQDPGLGLRLIYFSYDVKMKEKGDIPEGYSVSREKKERFSLILESASTNQTSMYLCASRVTGFDSNQPQHFGDGTRLSIL.